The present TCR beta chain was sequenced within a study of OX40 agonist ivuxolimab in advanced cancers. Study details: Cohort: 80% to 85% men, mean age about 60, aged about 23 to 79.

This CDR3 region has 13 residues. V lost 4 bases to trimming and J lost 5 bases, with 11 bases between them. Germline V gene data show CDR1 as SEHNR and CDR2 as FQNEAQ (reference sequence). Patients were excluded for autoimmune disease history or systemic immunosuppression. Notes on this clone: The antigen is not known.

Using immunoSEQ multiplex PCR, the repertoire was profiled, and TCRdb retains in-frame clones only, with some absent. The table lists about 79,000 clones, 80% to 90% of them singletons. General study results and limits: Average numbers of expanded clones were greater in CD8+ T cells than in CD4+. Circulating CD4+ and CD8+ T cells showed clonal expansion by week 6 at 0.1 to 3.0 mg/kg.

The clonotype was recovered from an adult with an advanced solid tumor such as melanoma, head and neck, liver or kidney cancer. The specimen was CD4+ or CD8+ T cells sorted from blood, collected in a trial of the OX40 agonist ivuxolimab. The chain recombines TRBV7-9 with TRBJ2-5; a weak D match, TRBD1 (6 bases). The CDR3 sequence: CASSSGVGETQYF. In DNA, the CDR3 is TGTGCCAGCAGCTCAGGGGTGGGGGAGACCCAGTACTTC.